This T cell receptor (beta chain) was obtained from a study of shared clonotypes between healthy human individuals. Study in general: Each donor had three CD4 naive, three CD4 memory, two CD8 naive and one CD8 memory plate.

The V end was cut by 3 bases, the J end by 0 bases, with 15 bases between. There are 17 residues in the CDR3. Germline V gene sequence: CDR1 SEHNR, CDR2 FQNEAQ (reference sequence). Naive CD8 cells were CD45RO-negative, positively selected for CCR7, excluding terminally differentiated effector memory CD45RA+ cells. The authors split each subset's genomic DNA evenly across several immunoSEQ plates. TCRdb keeps only in-frame clones here, not all; method: immunoSEQ multiplex PCR. The sample records 600,000 or so clones, 98% being singletons. The sequence came from a man aged 25 to 40 in good health. The sequenced sample consisted of naive CD8+ T cells sorted from blood. The rearrangement links TRBV7-9 to TRBJ1-3; D not resolved. CDR3 nucleotide sequence: TGTGCCAGCAGCTTTGTGATGGACCCGAGCTCTGGAAACACCATATATTTT. It translates to CASSFVMDPSSGNTIYF.